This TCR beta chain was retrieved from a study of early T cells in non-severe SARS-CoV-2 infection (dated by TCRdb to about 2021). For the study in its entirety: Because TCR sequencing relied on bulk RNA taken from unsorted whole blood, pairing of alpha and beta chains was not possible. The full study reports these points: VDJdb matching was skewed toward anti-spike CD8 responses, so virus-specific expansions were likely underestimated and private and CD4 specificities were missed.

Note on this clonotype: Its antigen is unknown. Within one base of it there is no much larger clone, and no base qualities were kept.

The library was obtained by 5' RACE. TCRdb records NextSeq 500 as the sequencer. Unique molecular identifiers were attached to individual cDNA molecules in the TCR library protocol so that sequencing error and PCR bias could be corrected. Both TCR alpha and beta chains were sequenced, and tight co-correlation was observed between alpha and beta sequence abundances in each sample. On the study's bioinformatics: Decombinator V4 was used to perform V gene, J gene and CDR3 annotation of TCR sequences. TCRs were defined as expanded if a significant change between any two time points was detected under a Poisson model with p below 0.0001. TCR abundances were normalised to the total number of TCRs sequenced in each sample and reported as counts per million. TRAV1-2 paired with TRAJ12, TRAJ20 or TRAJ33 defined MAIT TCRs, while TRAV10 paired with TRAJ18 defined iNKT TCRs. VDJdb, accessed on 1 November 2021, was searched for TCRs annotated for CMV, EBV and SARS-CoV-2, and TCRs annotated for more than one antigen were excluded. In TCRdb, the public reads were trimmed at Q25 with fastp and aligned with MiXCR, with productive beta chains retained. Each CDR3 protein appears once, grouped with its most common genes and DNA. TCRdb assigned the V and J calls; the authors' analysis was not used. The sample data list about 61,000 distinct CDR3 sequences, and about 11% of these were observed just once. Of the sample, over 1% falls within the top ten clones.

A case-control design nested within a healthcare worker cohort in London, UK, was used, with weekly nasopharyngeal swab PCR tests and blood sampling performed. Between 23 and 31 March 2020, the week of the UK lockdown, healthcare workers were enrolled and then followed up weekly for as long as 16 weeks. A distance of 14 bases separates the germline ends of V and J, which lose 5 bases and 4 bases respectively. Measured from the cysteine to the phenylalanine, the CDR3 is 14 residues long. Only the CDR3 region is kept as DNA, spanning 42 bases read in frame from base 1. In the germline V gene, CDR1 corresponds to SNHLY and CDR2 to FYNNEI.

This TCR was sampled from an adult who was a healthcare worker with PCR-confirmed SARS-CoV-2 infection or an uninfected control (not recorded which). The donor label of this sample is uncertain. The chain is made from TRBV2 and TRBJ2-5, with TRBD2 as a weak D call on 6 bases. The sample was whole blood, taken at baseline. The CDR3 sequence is CASSSEGNRETQYF. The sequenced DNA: TGTGCCAGCAGTTCGGAGGGTAACAGAGAGACCCAGTACTTC.